The sample holds a few counts of the clone carrying this TCR beta chain. The antigen is unknown. Healthy Caucasians were all of the donors. The sample comes from a study of identical twins. Study-wide points: Low generation probability was overrepresented in out-of-frame alpha sequences shared by twins.

TCRdb itself ran the 5' RACE reads through MiXCR, one entry per CDR3 protein. The sample consists of about 890,000 distinct CDR3 sequences, 10% to 15% of them appearing once. Trimming cost V 4 bases and J 2 bases, with 6 bases left between them. The CDR3 length is 11 residues. Germline CDR1 and CDR2: DFQATT and SNEGSKA (reference sequence). These data were also reused for a study on yellow fever vaccine responses in identical twins. That study adds: Twins reportedly mounted vaccine T cell responses that seemed partly convergent, partly personalized.

Sequences were obtained from PBMCs. The chain uses TRBV20-1 and TRBJ2-7, with D perhaps matching TRBD1 (6 bases). The sequence derives from a young woman in good health. The CDR3 protein is CSANRAYEQYV. DNA of the CDR3: TGCAGTGCTAACAGGGCCTACGAGCAGTACGTC.